A selection of T cell receptor beta chains follows, all from one sample in a study of shared T cell receptors in the human thymus. The assay was immunoSEQ multiplex PCR, and TCRdb's table has in-frame clones only and misses some. The sample includes hundreds of thousands of clones, approximately 80% of them seen just once. The sample also formed part of further work on human thymus T cells.

The sequenced material came from thymocytes. Receptors were obtained from a boy under two years old with a congenital heart defect. CDR3s include the opening cysteine and the closing phenylalanine or tryptophan. The D gene is left open where the match is weak. Only part of the rows carry a size: once, few, many, or a class if the clone is expanded.

clone_size,d_call,j_call,v_call,cdr3_aa,cdr3_nt
.,.,TRBJ1-2,TRBV18,CASSPWQGHGYTF,TGTGCCAGCTCACCGTGGCAGGGGCATGGCTACACCTTC
.,.,TRBJ2-7,TRBV6-1,CASSDKAGPTYEQYF,TGTGCCAGCAGTGATAAAGCGGGTCCCACCTACGAGCAGTACTTC
.,.,TRBJ2-1,TRBV18,CASSRPSSYNEQFF,TGTGCCAGCTCTCGCCCGAGCTCCTACAATGAGCAGTTCTTC
.,TRBD2,TRBJ2-2,TRBV4-1,CASSQRVPSGRGTGELFF,TGCGCCAGCAGCCAGCGGGTTCCTAGCGGGAGAGGTACCGGGGAGCTGTTTTTT
.,.,TRBJ1-1,TRBV7-8,CASTLEMNTEAFF,TGTGCCAGCACCCTAGAGATGAACACTGAAGCTTTCTTT
.,TRBD1,TRBJ2-7,TRBV28,CASSLGQGVDYEQYF,TGTGCCAGCAGTTTGGGACAGGGGGTCGACTACGAGCAGTACTTC
.,TRBD2,TRBJ2-3,TRBV2,CARGLAGVRTDTQYF,TGTGCCAGGGGACTAGCGGGAGTGCGCACAGATACGCAGTATTTT
.,TRBD2,TRBJ2-1,TRBV14,CASSLAGGISYNEQFF,TGTGCCAGCAGCCTAGCGGGAGGGATCTCCTACAATGAGCAGTTCTTC
few,TRBD1,TRBJ1-2,TRBV11-2,CASSSGTGIGYTF,TGTGCCAGCAGCTCTGGGACAGGGATTGGCTACACCTTC
.,.,TRBJ2-1,TRBV9,CASSVPGQPTGYNEQFF,TGTGCCAGCAGCGTACCCGGCCAGCCGACCGGGTACAATGAGCAGTTCTTC
.,TRBD2,TRBJ2-1,TRBV29-1,CSVFSSDPGTSGNEQFF,TGCAGCGTTTTCAGCTCCGACCCGGGGACTAGCGGGAATGAGCAGTTCTTC
.,.,TRBJ2-1,TRBV5-1,CASSLETTFERAYNEQFF,TGCGCCAGCAGCTTGGAGACTACGTTCGAGCGCGCCTACAATGAGCAGTTCTTC
few,TRBD1,TRBJ1-2,TRBV10-3,CAADRGSNYGYTF,TGTGCCGCCGACAGGGGGTCTAACTATGGCTACACCTTC
.,.,TRBJ2-1,TRBV9,CASSVESRSRVEQFF,TGTGCCAGCAGCGTAGAAAGCCGGAGCAGGGTTGAGCAGTTCTTC
.,.,TRBJ2-1,TRBV10-1,CASSGRGTANNEQFF,TGCGCCAGCAGTGGGAGGGGGACAGCAAACAACGAGCAGTTCTTC
.,.,TRBJ2-7,TRBV4-1,CASSQASGVGLSYEQYF,TGCGCCAGCAGCCAAGCCTCTGGGGTGGGGCTCTCCTACGAGCAGTACTTC
.,.,TRBJ2-3,TRBV7-3,CASSLTPGSHLRYF,TGTGCCAGCAGCTTAACGCCCGGGAGCCATTTGAGGTATTTT
once,TRBD2,TRBJ2-1,TRBV29-1,CSVDPSGLAGVEFF,TGCAGCGTTGATCCCTCTGGACTAGCGGGAGTTGAGTTCTTC
.,TRBD1,TRBJ2-7,TRBV28,CASSPTWDRVTYEQYF,TGTGCCAGCAGCCCAACTTGGGACAGGGTTACCTACGAGCAGTACTTC
.,.,TRBJ2-7,TRBV5-6,CASSSWGHISYEQYF,TGTGCCAGCAGTTCTTGGGGGCACATCTCCTACGAGCAGTACTTC
.,TRBD2,TRBJ2-1,TRBV7-9,CASSLPPGLAGVNEQFF,TGTGCCAGCAGCTTACCTCCCGGGCTAGCGGGAGTCAATGAGCAGTTCTTC
.,TRBD1,TRBJ2-7,TRBV29-1,CSVRRQGKGYEQYF,TGCAGCGTCAGAAGACAGGGAAAAGGCTACGAGCAGTACTTC
few,TRBD1,TRBJ2-1,TRBV5-6,CASSLLGGQDNEQFF,TGTGCCAGCAGCTTACTCGGGGGACAGGACAATGAGCAGTTCTTC
once,.,TRBJ1-4,TRBV6-1,CASSLTVANEKLFF,TGTGCCAGCAGCTTGACAGTTGCTAATGAAAAACTGTTTTTT
few,.,TRBJ2-5,TRBV27,CASRGTSRGRKETQYF,TGTGCCAGCCGCGGGACATCCCGCGGGAGAAAGGAGACCCAGTACTTC
.,TRBD1,TRBJ2-7,TRBV7-6,CASSLGFGTEETEQYF,TGTGCCAGCAGCTTAGGATTCGGGACAGAAGAGACCGAGCAGTACTTC
few,TRBD1,TRBJ1-1,TRBV29-1,CSVEGQEPNTEAFF,TGCAGCGTTGAGGGACAGGAGCCGAACACTGAAGCTTTCTTT
.,TRBD2,TRBJ2-3,TRBV29-1,CSERLAGGPSTDTQYF,TGCAGCGAGCGACTAGCGGGAGGGCCGAGCACAGATACGCAGTATTTT
.,TRBD1,TRBJ1-1,TRBV2,CASNMDRVWTEAFF,TGTGCCAGCAATATGGACAGGGTGTGGACTGAAGCTTTCTTT
.,TRBD1,TRBJ2-3,TRBV9,CASSCPNRGTDTQYF,TGTGCCAGCAGCTGCCCCAACAGGGGGACAGATACGCAGTATTTT
.,TRBD1,TRBJ1-2,TRBV25-1,CASSVRDSSYGYTF,TGTGCCAGCAGTGTCCGGGACAGCTCGTATGGCTACACCTTC
.,.,TRBJ1-2,TRBV27,CASSLAPPWQDYNYGYTF,TGTGCCAGCAGTTTAGCCCCCCCCTGGCAGGATTATAACTATGGCTACACCTTC
.,.,TRBJ1-1,TRBV4-1,CASSLHMNTEAFF,TGCGCCAGCAGCCTTCACATGAACACTGAAGCTTTCTTT
.,TRBD1,TRBJ1-2,TRBV20-1,CSAGQGYGYTF,TGCAGTGCTGGACAGGGGTATGGCTACACCTTC
.,TRBD2,TRBJ2-4,TRBV4-2,CASSHRTSGRYNIQYF,TGTGCCAGCAGCCACCGGACTAGCGGGAGGTATAACATTCAGTACTTC
.,TRBD2,TRBJ2-5,TRBV28,CASSEAGEVGEQYF,TGTGCCAGCAGTGAAGCGGGGGAGGTTGGAGAGCAGTACTTC
.,TRBD1,TRBJ1-2,TRBV28,CASSFRDRDPLYGYTF,TGTGCCAGCAGTTTCAGGGACAGGGACCCCCTCTATGGCTACACCTTC
.,TRBD1,TRBJ1-5,TRBV27,CASSPTGLGQPQHF,TGTGCCAGCAGTCCGACAGGGTTGGGTCAGCCCCAGCATTTT
.,.,TRBJ1-2,TRBV14,CASSQEWGTGYTF,TGTGCCAGCAGCCAAGAATGGGGCACAGGCTACACCTTC
.,TRBD2,TRBJ2-1,TRBV30,CAWSVHCGRASEQFF,TGTGCCTGGAGTGTACATTGCGGGAGGGCCAGTGAGCAGTTCTTC
.,.,TRBJ2-7,TRBV21-1,CASSKAGDRVHEQYF,TGTGCCAGCAGCAAAGCTGGGGACAGGGTCCACGAGCAGTACTTC
.,TRBD2,TRBJ2-1,TRBV30,CAWSVYPLAGAYNEQFF,TGTGCCTGGAGTGTCTATCCACTAGCGGGGGCCTACAATGAGCAGTTCTTC
.,.,TRBJ2-7,TRBV4-3,CASSQDRAGDFYEQYF,TGCGCCAGCAGCCAAGATCGGGCAGGGGATTTCTACGAGCAGTACTTC
.,.,TRBJ2-1,TRBV10-2,CASSVAGEYNEQFF,TGCGCCAGCAGTGTGGCAGGGGAGTACAATGAGCAGTTCTTC
.,.,TRBJ2-6,TRBV15,CATSRDPWGLSGANVLTF,TGTGCCACCAGCAGAGATCCGTGGGGGCTCTCTGGGGCCAACGTCCTGACTTTC
few,.,TRBJ2-7,TRBV30,CAWSGRTVSYEQYF,TGTGCCTGGAGTGGCAGGACAGTTTCTTACGAGCAGTACTTC
.,TRBD2,TRBJ2-7,TRBV30,CAWSVRWASGSYEQYF,TGTGCCTGGAGTGTACGTTGGGCTAGCGGGTCCTACGAGCAGTACTTC
.,.,TRBJ1-1,TRBV6-5,CASSYDRGSRAEAFF,TGTGCCAGCAGTTATGACAGAGGTTCTAGAGCTGAAGCTTTCTTT
.,.,TRBJ1-2,TRBV7-9,CASSSTLGGFGYTF,TGTGCCAGCAGCTCCACCCTCGGGGGGTTCGGCTACACCTTC
.,TRBD2,TRBJ2-7,TRBV2,CASSEGLADLYEQYF,TGTGCCAGCAGTGAAGGACTAGCGGATCTCTACGAGCAGTACTTC
few,TRBD1,TRBJ1-5,TRBV11-2,CASSEGGTGNQPQHF,TGTGCCAGCAGCGAAGGGGGCACAGGGAATCAGCCCCAGCATTTT
.,TRBD2,TRBJ2-1,TRBV7-9,CASRPPGGSGDEQFF,TGTGCCAGCAGACCACCGGGGGGGAGTGGGGATGAGCAGTTCTTC
.,TRBD2,TRBJ2-1,TRBV4-2,CASSQVIRLAGINEQFF,TGTGCCAGCAGCCAAGTAATACGACTAGCGGGTATCAATGAGCAGTTCTTC
.,.,TRBJ2-3,TRBV11-2,CASSLGGPLVTQYF,TGTGCCAGCAGCTTGGGGGGTCCTTTAGTTACGCAGTATTTT
few,.,TRBJ1-5,TRBV6-5,CASSCSDGGENQPQHF,TGTGCCAGCAGTTGTTCCGACGGGGGGGAGAATCAGCCCCAGCATTTT
once,.,TRBJ2-4,TRBV13,CASLWASKRTTQGNIQYF,TGTGCCAGCCTATGGGCCTCCAAGCGAACTACCCAGGGCAACATTCAGTACTTC
.,.,TRBJ2-7,TRBV5-1,CASSLGEVGYEQYF,TGCGCCAGCAGCTTGGGGGAGGTCGGGTACGAGCAGTACTTC